The 16 T cell receptor beta chains in this list originate from one sample, sequenced in a study of T cell responses to AZD1222 COVID-19 vaccine. Produced via immunoSEQ multiplex PCR; TCRdb's table is partial and in-frame only. The sample yields about 70,000 clones, roughly 90% seen once. This sample comprised peripheral blood, obtained on day 0 of MenACWY control vaccination. Source of these receptors: an adult in good health.

The chain combines TRBV6-6 with TRBJ2-5, with a weak D call TRBD1 (5 bases). Germline CDR1 and CDR2: MNHNY and SVGAGI (reference sequence). V was clipped by 4 bases and J by 2 bases, with 11 bases between them. CDR3 length: 14 residues. CDR3 coding DNA: TGTGCCAGCAGTTGGACAACCCTGCAAGAGACCCAGTACTTC. It is translated as CASSWTTLQETQYF.

The chain is built from TRBV20-1 and TRBJ1-3; D uncertain. Germline V CDR1 and CDR2: DFQATT, SNEGSKA (reference sequence). Trimming pared 4 bases from V and 2 bases from J, leaving 3 bases between. The CDR3 extends over 11 amino acids. As DNA, the CDR3 is TGCAGTGCTACTACTGGAAACACCATATATTTT. Translating gives CSATTGNTIYF.

The rearrangement uses TRBV19 and TRBJ2-2; unclear D gene. Germline V lookup: CDR1 LNHDA, CDR2 SQIVND (reference sequence). V was cut by 5 bases and J by 1 base, with 8 bases left in between. The CDR3 spans 14 residues. CDR3 residues: CASSDERNTGELFF. The CDR3 DNA reads TGTGCCAGTAGTGATGAGAGGAACACCGGGGAGCTGTTTTTT.

Notes on this clone: One end of the junction does not line up with germline, which may come from a read error. J is TRBJ2-7 and V is TRBV7-7, with a possible D match to TRBD1 (6 bases). Looked up from germline, CDR1 is SSHAT and CDR2 is FNYEAQ (reference sequence). This CDR3 spans 15 amino acids. The CDR3 coding sequence is TGTGCTAGCAGCTTGGAACAGGGAAAGGGCTACGAGCAGTACTTC. This encodes CASSLEQGKGYEQYF.

The chain uses TRBV6-5 and TRBJ2-7, with D possibly being TRBD1 (6 bases). Looked up from germline, CDR1 is MNHEY and CDR2 is SVGAGI. Trimming left V 4 bases short and J 2 bases short, with 12 bases between. CDR3 length equals 14 residues. CDR3 loop: CASSSDRPTYEQYF. In DNA, the CDR3 is TGTGCCAGCAGTTCAGACAGGCCAACCTACGAGCAGTACTTC.

V usage is TRBV19 and J usage is TRBJ1-2; possibly TRBD1 for D (5 bases). Germline-derived CDR1 and CDR2 are LNHDA and SQIVND (reference sequence). The CDR3 is 14 residues long. V lost 9 bases and J 8 bases, leaving 22 bases between the germline ends. In nucleotides, the CDR3 is TGTGCCAGCAATGGGGGGTTAGTAATTGAAGGCTACACCTTC. It specifies CASNGGLVIEGYTF. The entire variable domain, with the rest obtained from reference TRBV19 and TRBJ1-2, is as follows: DGGITQSPKYLFRKEGQNVTLSCEQNLNHDAMYWYRQDPGQGLRLIYYSQIVNDFQKGDIAEGYSVSREKKESFPLTVTSAQKNPTAFYLCASNGGLVIEGYTFGSGTRLTVV.

This rearrangement joins TRBV28 to TRBJ2-5; a possible D gene is TRBD1 (6 bases). There are 13 residues in the CDR3. V was clipped by 6 bases and J by 3 bases, with 11 bases between them. Per germline, CDR1 MDHEN and CDR2 SYDVKM. CDR3 DNA: TGTGCCAGCAGGGCCGCAGGGGAAGAGACCCAGTACTTC. Its protein is CASRAAGEETQYF. Using reference TRBV28 and TRBJ2-5 for the parts outside the CDR3, the full variable domain is DVKVTQSSRYLVKRTGEKVFLECVQDMDHENMFWYRQDPGLGLRLIYFSYDVKMKEKGDIPEGYSVSREKKERFSLILESASTNQTSMYLCASRAAGEETQYFGPGTRLLVL.

This chain joins TRBV11-2 and TRBJ1-1; D possibly corresponds to TRBD1 (5 bases). Germline V lookup: CDR1 SGHAT, CDR2 FQNNGV. The CDR3 has 14 residues. V gave up 5 bases and J gave up 2 bases, with 12 bases separating them. The CDR3 DNA follows: TGTGCCAGCAGCCCCCGGGACGGAAACACTGAAGCTTTCTTT. Encoded protein: CASSPRDGNTEAFF.

V usage is TRBV5-4 and J usage is TRBJ1-2, with D possibly matching TRBD1 (6 bases). V lost 3 bases and J 0 bases, leaving 9 bases between the germline ends. The CDR3 totals 14 residues. CDR1 and CDR2 (germline): SGHNT, YYREEE (reference sequence). The CDR3 region has the DNA TGTGCCAGCAGCTCGGGGGCGGCTAACTATGGCTACACCTTC. This translates into CASSSGAANYGYTF.

CDR3 protein: CASSVDLDTEAFF. CDR3 bases: TGTGCCAGCTCCGTAGACTTGGACACTGAAGCTTTCTTT. The genes are TRBV18 and TRBJ1-1; the D is unclear. V gave up 6 bases and J gave up 3 bases, with 11 bases separating them. The CDR3 runs 13 residues. The germline CDR1 and CDR2 sequences are KGHSH and LQKENI.

The chain joins TRBV5-6 to TRBJ1-5; 7 bases agree with TRBD1. The trim removed 4 bases at V and 4 bases at J, leaving 2 bases unmatched. The CDR3 loop spans 13 amino acids. Germline V CDR1 and CDR2: SGHDT, YYEEEE. The CDR3 sequence: CASSVQGNQPQHF. The CDR3 DNA reads TGTGCCAGCAGCGTACAGGGGAATCAGCCCCAGCATTTT.

The rearrangement uses TRBV3-1 (or the pseudogene TRBV3-2) and TRBJ1-2; no reliable D call. V lost 3 bases and J 0 bases, leaving 5 bases between the germline ends. The CDR3 has 13 residues. Germline lookup yields CDR1 LGHDT and CDR2 YNNKEL (reference sequence). The DNA of the CDR3 is TGTGCCAGCAGCCAGAAATCTAACTATGGCTACACCTTC. Residues: CASSQKSNYGYTF.

The V and J genes are TRBV11-2 and TRBJ1-3; D is uncertain. Deletions cut 5 bases from V and 4 bases from J, with 12 bases between. Germline CDR1 and CDR2: SGHAT and FQNNGV. The CDR3 is 14 residues long. The CDR3: CASSITDPGNTIYF. The CDR3 coding sequence is TGTGCCAGCAGCATCACGGACCCAGGAAACACCATATATTTT.

The rearrangement links TRBV5-4 to TRBJ1-1; maybe TRBD1 (6 bases). Trimming removed 2 bases from V and 0 bases from J, with 11 bases in between. CDR3 length equals 15 residues. CDR1 SGHNT and CDR2 YYREEE come from the germline V gene (reference sequence). This CDR3 is CASSLRGTLNTEAFF. DNA of the CDR3: TGTGCCAGCAGCTTACGTGGGACACTGAACACTGAAGCTTTCTTT.

V is TRBV29-1 and J is TRBJ1-1, with D hard to call. V lost 4 bases and J lost 6, with 6 bases in between. The CDR3 has 10 residues. Germline V gene lookup returns CDR1 SQVTM and CDR2 ANQGSEA. CDR3 region: CSVAPPEAFF. DNA for the CDR3: TGCAGCGTTGCCCCTCCTGAAGCTTTCTTT.

The chain links TRBV28 to TRBJ1-1, with 7 bases fitting TRBD1. Unmatched junction bases numbered 5, after V lost 5 bases and J lost 5 bases. CDR3 length: 13 residues. CDR1 and CDR2 from the germline V gene are MDHEN and SYDVKM. DNA of the CDR3: TGTGCCAGCAGTAGGGGGCGAGGGACTGAAGCTTTCTTT. Translation gives CASSRGRGTEAFF.